This entry describes one T cell receptor (beta chain). The antigen remains unidentified. A single record per CDR3 protein comes from TCRdb applying MiXCR to the RT-PCR reads. Here the sample spans 4,500 to 5,500 distinct CDR3 sequences, 86% being singletons. V was pared by 5 bases and J by 5 bases, with 15 bases between. Germline lookup yields CDR1 SQVTM and CDR2 ANQGSEA. This CDR3 is 13 amino acids long. The data belong to a study of yellow fever vaccine responses in identical twins. The study, taken as a whole, reports: Twins showed a vaccine T cell response that reportedly seemed partly convergent, partly personalized.

Sequences were derived from T cells from blood (PBMCs), unsorted or a sorted subset (not recorded which), sampled before or after yellow fever vaccination (not recorded which). The origin of this receptor is a young woman who received the yellow fever vaccine. The chain links TRBV29-1 to TRBJ1-1; possibly TRBD1 for D (5 bases). The CDR3 reads CSVRERGGTEAFF. The CDR3 coding sequence is TGCAGCGTTAGGGAAAGGGGCGGGACTGAAGCTTTCTTT.